The sample holds a few counts of the clone carrying this T cell receptor beta chain. Its specificity is not known. The CDR3 spans 14 residues. Trimming stripped 4 bases from V and 5 bases from J, with 15 bases between. A second PCR of roughly 7 to 11 cycles used a sample-barcoded 5' primer and a J-beta primer mix. MiXCR, run by TCRdb on the 5' RACE reads, gives a single entry per CDR3 protein. The sample consists of 1.5 million to 1.8 million distinct CDR3 sequences, roughly 43% of them appearing once. The sample comes from a study of blood T cells in healthy people across ages. General study results and limits: The study lacked donor CMV status, which possibly confounded expanded clonotype changes. The authors considered diversity estimates from one million T cells to be underestimates.

J is TRBJ2-7 and V is TRBV12-3 or TRBV12-4, with D unresolved. What was sequenced was blood. The sequence came from a woman aged 18 to 35 in good health. CDR3 sequence reads: CASSSWSNVNEQYF. CDR3 DNA sequence: TGTGCCAGCAGTTCGTGGTCCAATGTGAACGAGCAGTACTTC.